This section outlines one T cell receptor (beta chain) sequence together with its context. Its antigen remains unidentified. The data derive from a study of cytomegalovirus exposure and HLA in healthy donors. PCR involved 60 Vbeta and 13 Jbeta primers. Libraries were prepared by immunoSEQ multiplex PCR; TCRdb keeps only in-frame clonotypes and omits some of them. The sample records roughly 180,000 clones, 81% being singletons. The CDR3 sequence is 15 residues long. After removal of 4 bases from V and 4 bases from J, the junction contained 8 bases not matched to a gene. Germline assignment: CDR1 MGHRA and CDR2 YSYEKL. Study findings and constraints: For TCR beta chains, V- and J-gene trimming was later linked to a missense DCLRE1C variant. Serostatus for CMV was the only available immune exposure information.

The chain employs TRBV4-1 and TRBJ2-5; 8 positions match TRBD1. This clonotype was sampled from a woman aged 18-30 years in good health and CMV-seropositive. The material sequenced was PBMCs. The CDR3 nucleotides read TGCGCCAGCAGCCCTATCTTAGACAGGGGAGAGACCCAGTACTTC. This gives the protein CASSPILDRGETQYF.